Sequencing of this TCR beta chain was carried out in a study of Graves' ophthalmopathy and Graves' hyperthyroidism (dated by TCRdb to the late 2010s). In terms of the full investigation: A patient counted as having stable hyperthyroidism if there was no progression to ophthalmopathy within 18 months of follow-up. Following sample collection, hyperthyroidism patients were given methimazole at a starting dose of 30 mg daily, and ophthalmopathy patients were given high-dose intravenous methylprednisolone. To explore V-J signatures that distinguish ophthalmopathy from hyperthyroidism, a discovery set of 100 patients was enrolled, made up of 40 to 45 with ophthalmopathy and 57 with stable hyperthyroidism. For independent validation, a separate cohort was made up of 18 hyperthyroidism patients plus 17 patients who later progressed from hyperthyroidism to ophthalmopathy. TCR beta repertoire signatures were used to distinguish Graves' ophthalmopathy from Graves' hyperthyroidism and to predict progression to ophthalmopathy. In total, 135 blood samples were TCR-sequenced: approximately 42 ophthalmopathy, approximately 75 hyperthyroidism and about 17 hyperthyroidism-to-ophthalmopathy patients. In about six hyperthyroidism patients, the T-cell repertoires found in thyroid tissue were compared with those found in blood.

General findings and caveats noted by the study authors: In validation, the model predicted ophthalmopathy progression with about 71% sensitivity and approximately 78% specificity; some 13 predicted patients were CT-confirmed with GO in a median of approximately six months. Sample size was not predetermined statistically, and investigators were not blinded to group allocation. Most of the expanded thyroid clonotypes with a frequency above 0.001 were also detected in blood, and it was suggested that the thyroid immune response may be reflected by blood repertoires. The 13-signature model separated ophthalmopathy from stable hyperthyroidism with approximately 85% sensitivity and about 81% specificity in cross-validation, and 80%/75% in the test set.

This clonotype was counted many times. Its recognized antigen is unknown. One base away there is no much larger clone; base qualities are not given. Hyperthyroidism patients were newly diagnosed, with disease duration under 2 months, and aged 18 to 65 years. Patients with other autoimmune diseases, uncontrolled infections, pregnancy or lactation were excluded. Clinical symptoms, serum thyroxine, TRAb, thyroid ultrasound and orbital computed tomography were used for diagnosis. Total RNA was extracted using Trizol reagent, and RNA quality was checked on an Agilent 2100 Bioanalyzer. For repertoire sequencing, TCR beta CDR3 regions were amplified from RNA transcripts. HTBI primers and the Qiagen OneStep RT-PCR kit were used in a first-round RT-PCR, which was followed by a second-round multiplex PCR, size selection and purification. Sequencing of the libraries was carried out on an Illumina HiSeq2000 in paired-end mode with 100 bp reads. The original pipeline was this. SOAPnuke was used to process the reads, removing any read that contained adapters or uncalled bases, had a mean Phred below 15, or lacked an exact match to the constant primer or identifier. COPE v1.2.5 was used to merge the high-quality paired reads. Each unique nucleotide sequence was defined as a clonotype, and clonotypes were aligned to IMGT TRB V, D and J references with MiTCR v1.1. Analysis was restricted to V-J combinations with a frequency above 0.0001, which covered over 98% of repertoires. A TCR clonal expansion and chaos score per V-J combination was defined as the ratio of F50 clonal expansion to chaos observed in the TCRdist matrix. Welch's t-statistics and random forest were used to reduce the features to about a dozen V-J combinations, which were then used as input to a naive Bayes classifier. The similarity between thyroid and blood repertoires was quantified using the Morisita-Horn index. TCRdb passed the public sequencing reads through fastp at Q25 and MiXCR, retaining productive beta sequences. Each entry is one CDR3 protein sequence, shown with its most common DNA and genes. The V and J calls reflect TCRdb's pipeline rather than the authors' work. This sample has more than 1,000,000 distinct CDR3 sequences in its table, and approximately 35% of those were observed once. The ten most abundant clones make up over 8.5% of the sample.

Sequencing input: peripheral blood or thyroid tissue (not recorded which). The TCR originated in an adult man with Graves' hyperthyroidism.

The CDR3: CASSSRDRGLETQYF. Here is the DNA: TGTGCCAGCAGCTCACGGGACAGGGGGCTTGAGACCCAGTACTTC. The chain links TRBV7-2 with TRBJ2-5, with 12 bases in between that match TRBD1. The V end gives up 4 bases and the J end 5 bases, leaving 5 bases in the junction not matched to a gene. According to the germline V gene, CDR1 reads SGHTA and CDR2 reads FQGNSA. From cysteine to phenylalanine, the CDR3 is 15 amino acids long. Solely the CDR3 DNA is kept, with 45 bases framed from the first base. The full variable domain, completed from the reference TRBV7-2 and TRBJ2-5 proteins outside the CDR3, reads GAGVSQSPSNKVTEKGKDVELRCDPISGHTALYWYRQSLGQGLEFLIYFQGNSAPDKSGLPSDRFSAERTGGSVSTLTIQRTQQEDSAVYLCASSSRDRGLETQYFGPGTRLLVL.